A selection of T cell receptor beta chains follows, all from one sample in a study of CD8+CD57+ T cells in acquired aplastic anemia. One entry per CDR3 protein results from TCRdb running MiXCR on the reads. The sample has about 190,000 distinct CDR3 sequences; less than 65% are singletons. The sequencing input was sorted CD4+, CD8+, or CD8+CD57+ T cells (not recorded which) from PBMCs. These receptor sequences come from a human donor in good health, serving as a control. Both conserved end residues are part of each CDR3. A D gene is named only where the DNA matches it firmly. Clone sizes are given selectively: once, few, many, or a class where the clone is expanded.

size: NA
J: TRBJ2-1
D: TRBD2
V: TRBV5-1
length: 12
CDR3: CASSQSGDEQFF
DNA: TGCGCCAGCAGCCAAAGCGGGGATGAGCAGTTCTTC

size: NA
J: TRBJ2-7
D: TRBD1
V: TRBV19
length: 16
CDR3: CASSNPGQGATYEQYF
DNA: TGTGCCAGTAGTAATCCGGGACAGGGGGCAACCTACGAGCAGTACTTC

size: NA
J: TRBJ2-5
D: NA
V: TRBV6-5
length: 8
CDR3: CASSTQYF
DNA: TGTGCCAGCAGTACCCAGTACTTC

size: once
J: TRBJ1-2
D: NA
V: TRBV7-2
length: 14
CDR3: CASSSRGRSYGYTF
DNA: TGTGCCAGCAGCTCCCGGGGACGCTCCTATGGCTACACCTTC

size: many
J: TRBJ1-2
D: NA
V: TRBV2
length: 13
CDR3: CASSGGFNYGYTF
DNA: TGTGCCAGCTCGGGTGGTTTTAACTATGGCTACACCTTC

size: NA
J: TRBJ2-7
D: NA
V: TRBV24-1
length: 14
CDR3: CATSDDAQGYEQYF
DNA: TGTGCCACCAGTGATGACGCGCAGGGTTACGAGCAGTACTTC

size: NA
J: TRBJ1-2
D: NA
V: TRBV7-2
length: 14
CDR3: CASSLAGGGYGYTF
DNA: TGTGCCAGCAGCTTAGCGGGCGGGGGCTATGGCTACACCTTC

size: once
J: TRBJ2-1
D: NA
V: TRBV7-3
length: 12
CDR3: CASSFSSNEQFF
DNA: TGTGCCAGCAGCTTCTCGTCCAATGAGCAGTTCTTC

size: few
J: TRBJ1-6
D: TRBD1
V: TRBV5-6
length: 15
CDR3: CASTCETGEASPLHF
DNA: TGTGCCAGCACTTGTGAGACAGGGGAGGCTTCACCCCTCCACTTT

size: NA
J: TRBJ1-6
D: TRBD1
V: TRBV19
length: 19
CDR3: CASSIGTGSPASYNSPLHF
DNA: TGTGCCAGTAGTATAGGGACAGGGAGCCCTGCCTCCTATAATTCACCCCTCCACTTT

size: NA
J: TRBJ1-1
D: NA
V: TRBV2
length: 12
CDR3: CASSQMTVEAFF
DNA: TGTGCCAGCAGTCAAATGACAGTTGAAGCTTTCTTT

size: few
J: TRBJ1-6
D: TRBD1
V: TRBV20-1
length: 16
CDR3: CSARVDRGVDSSPLHF
DNA: TGCAGTGCTAGAGTTGACAGGGGTGTCGATAGTTCACCCCTCCACTTT

size: NA
J: TRBJ2-1
D: NA
V: TRBV20-1
length: 12
CDR3: CRSTAGGEGQSF
DNA: TGCAGGTCCACGGCTGGGGGAGAGGGGCAGAGCTTC

size: NA
J: TRBJ1-6
D: TRBD1
V: TRBV10-2
length: 14
CDR3: CASRGTGQNSPLHF
DNA: TGCGCCAGCAGGGGGACAGGGCAAAATTCACCCCTCCACTTT

size: NA
J: TRBJ1-6
D: NA
V: TRBV20-1
length: 15
CDR3: CSARLPGLRNSPLHF
DNA: TGCAGTGCTAGGCTTCCGGGACTGAGGAATTCACCCCTCCACTTT

size: many
J: TRBJ1-6
D: NA
V: TRBV5-1
length: 15
CDR3: CASSGGAGEGSPLHF
DNA: TGCGCCAGCAGCGGGGGCGCTGGGGAAGGCTCACCCCTCCACTTT

size: many
J: TRBJ1-1
D: TRBD1
V: TRBV12-3/TRBV12-4
length: 15
CDR3: CASSFPGQGSTEAFF
DNA: TGTGCCAGCAGTTTCCCGGGACAGGGAAGCACTGAAGCTTTCTTT

size: many
J: TRBJ2-7
D: NA
V: TRBV5-8
length: 16
CDR3: CASSLGWSGANYEQYF
DNA: TGTGCCAGCAGCTTGGGGTGGTCGGGGGCCAATTACGAGCAGTACTTC

size: NA
J: TRBJ2-1
D: NA
V: TRBV3-1
length: 16
CDR3: CASSQDTSFWASEQFF
DNA: TGTGCCAGCAGCCAAGATACCAGTTTCTGGGCTTCTGAGCAGTTCTTC

size: NA
J: TRBJ2-1
D: TRBD2
V: TRBV20-1
length: 13
CDR3: CSALRGVGNEQFF
DNA: TGCAGTGCTCTACGGGGGGTAGGCAATGAGCAGTTCTTC

size: NA
J: TRBJ2-5
D: TRBD1
V: TRBV5-1
length: 15
CDR3: CASSLGQGWQETQYF
DNA: TGCGCCAGCAGCCTTGGACAGGGGTGGCAAGAGACCCAGTACTTC

size: many
J: TRBJ2-1
D: TRBD2
V: TRBV7-6
length: 15
CDR3: CASSGLAGGDNEQFF
DNA: TGTGCCAGCAGCGGACTAGCGGGGGGGGACAATGAGCAGTTCTTC

size: NA
J: TRBJ2-7
D: NA
V: TRBV2
length: 15
CDR3: CASILRTAMGYEQYF
DNA: TGTGCCAGCATCCTCCGGACAGCGATGGGCTACGAGCAGTACTTC

size: NA
J: TRBJ1-5
D: NA
V: TRBV20-1
length: 13
CDR3: CSARGRGGQPQHF
DNA: TGCAGTGCTAGGGGGCGGGGAGGTCAGCCCCAGCATTTT

size: NA
J: TRBJ1-1
D: NA
V: TRBV12-3/TRBV12-4
length: 14
CDR3: CASKGVSMNTEAFF
DNA: TGTGCCAGTAAAGGGGTTTCCATGAACACTGAAGCTTTCTTT